This TCR beta chain comes out of a study of regulatory T cells in long-lasting Graves disease. Time point of the sample: persistent/refractory GD, antithyroid drugs over 5 years with positive TRAb. Preparation of the TCR library used RNA extracted from PBMCs. As a group, patients came from one endocrinology department in Xi'an, China. V was cut by 1 base and J by 5 bases, with 5 bases left in between. CDR1 ENHRY and CDR2 SYGVKD come from the germline V gene. The CDR3 runs 12 residues. Library construction for TCR beta used iRepertoire HTBI primers and Arm-PCR of CDR3 regions. TCRdb reprocessed the multiplex PCR reads via MiXCR and lists one record per CDR3 protein. This sample carries 650,000 to 700,000 distinct CDR3 sequences, 30% of them seen once, and the ten largest clones take roughly 46%.

This material consisted of peripheral blood mononuclear cells (PBMCs), taken when the disease was refractory, from a patient treated with antithyroid drugs. The sequence came from a female donor with Graves disease. The chain joins TRBV10-3 to TRBJ2-5; D remains ambiguous. In DNA form, the CDR3 reads TGTGCCATCAGTGAGTTCGGGGAGACCCAGTACTTC. Its protein product is CAISEFGETQYF.